The entry below describes one T cell receptor (beta chain). Each cell subset's genomic DNA was divided evenly among several immunoSEQ plates. Generated by immunoSEQ multiplex PCR, the TCRdb table keeps only in-frame clones and is missing some. This sample has about 680,000 clones, with about 90% found just once. Positive CCR7 selection of CD45RO-negative cells yielded the naive CD8 cells, and terminally differentiated effector memory CD45RA+ cells were excluded. The data are from a study of shared clonotypes between healthy human individuals. Overall study context: Three plates were used per donor for CD4 naive, three for CD4 memory, two for CD8 naive and one for CD8 memory.

Germline lookup yields CDR1 SEHNR and CDR2 FQNEAQ (reference sequence). The CDR3 has 14 residues. V gave up 6 bases and J gave up 9 bases; unmatched junction bases: 7. The specimen sequenced was naive CD8+ T cells sorted from blood. This receptor was identified in a man between 25 and 39 years old in good health. This sequence joins TRBV7-9 and TRBJ1-6, with 8 bases identical to TRBD1. CDR3 nucleotides: TGTGCCAGCAGGACGGGACAGGAAGGTTCACCCCTCCACTTT. This codes for CASRTGQEGSPLHF.